This T cell receptor beta chain originates from a study of control samples from healthy donors and cancer patients. The CDR3 is 13 residues long. The V gene lost 3 bases and the J gene lost 3 bases, with 8 bases spanning the gap. CDR1 is MNHEY, CDR2 SMNVEV, per germline (reference sequence). Profiling relied on immunoSEQ multiplex PCR, and the TCRdb table lists in-frame clones only, not all of them. The sample shows under 300,000 clones, around 79% of them seen only once. The rearrangement joins TRBV27 to TRBJ1-1; D gene unclear. Input material: PBMCs. The TCR was taken from an older woman with lung cancer. For the CDR3, the DNA is TGTGCCAGCAGTTTTCGACGGGACACTGAAGCTTTCTTT. This codes for CASSFRRDTEAFF.